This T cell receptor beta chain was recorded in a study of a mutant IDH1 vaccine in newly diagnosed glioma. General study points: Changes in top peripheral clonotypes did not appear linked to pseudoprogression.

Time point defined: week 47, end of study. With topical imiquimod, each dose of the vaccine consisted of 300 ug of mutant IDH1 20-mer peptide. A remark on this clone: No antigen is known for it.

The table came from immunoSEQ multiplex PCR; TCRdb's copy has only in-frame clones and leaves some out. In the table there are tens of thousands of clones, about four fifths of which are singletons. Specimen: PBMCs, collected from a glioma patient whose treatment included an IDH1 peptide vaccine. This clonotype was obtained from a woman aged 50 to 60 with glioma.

The CDR3 DNA reads as TGTGCCAGCAGCTGGACAGGAACCATGAACACTGAAGCTTTCTTT. The encoded protein is CASSWTGTMNTEAFF. The chain couples TRBV7-8 to TRBJ1-1; 7 bases align to TRBD1. The junction had 5 bases not matched to a gene; V was cut back by 4 bases and J by 0 bases. Per the germline V gene, CDR1 is SGHVS and CDR2 is FQNEAQ. The CDR3 loop spans 15 amino acids.